This entry features one T cell receptor beta chain sequence. Its antigen remains unknown. This specimen comes from a study of T cell responses to AZD1222 COVID-19 vaccine. Profiled with immunoSEQ multiplex PCR; TCRdb holds only in-frame clones, not every one. The sample consists of fewer than 110,000 clones, over 80% of them appearing once. Study results and limitations: The breadth and depth of Spike-specific TCRs increased once two AZD1222 doses had been given.

Sequencing used peripheral blood, obtained 28 days after the second AZD1222 dose. This sequence was found in an adult who received the AZD1222 COVID-19 vaccine.

This CDR3 is CAWSDTGTRDYGYTF. CDR3 in DNA: TGTGCCTGGAGTGATACCGGGACACGAGACTATGGCTACACCTTC. V and J are TRBV30 and TRBJ1-2, with D perhaps TRBD1 (6 bases). This CDR3 is 15 amino acids long. Germline V gives CDR1 GTSNPN, CDR2 SVGIG (reference sequence). V lost 1 base, J lost 3 bases, and 15 bases lay in between.